This T cell receptor beta chain was recovered during a study of identical twins. TCRdb fed the 5' RACE reads into MiXCR, producing one record per CDR3 protein. The sample lists roughly 1.6 million distinct CDR3 sequences, 32% occurring once. Whole-study findings and limits: Beta out-of-frame sequences showed weaker excess twin sharing. Clonotypes of the beta chain that were abundant in cord blood carried fewer insertions (memory repertoires showed none).

To note about this clonotype: Its antigen is not known.

The origin of this receptor is a newborn girl in good health. Sequencing was done on a sample of cord blood.

The CDR3 DNA reads TGTGCTAGTGGTTTGGGAGGGGTGACAGATACGCAGTATTTT. Protein: CASGLGGVTDTQYF. The chain has TRBV12-5 and TRBJ2-3; D may be TRBD1 or TRBD2 (5 bases each). CDR3 length equals 14 residues. Germline V gives CDR1 LGHNT, CDR2 FRNRAP. V lost 1 base, J lost 3 bases, and 8 bases lay in between. Full variable domain (remainder filled in from reference TRBV12-5 and TRBJ2-3): DARVTQTPRHKVTEMGQEVTMRCQPILGHNTVFWYRQTMMQGLELLAYFRNRAPLDDSGMPKDRFSAEMPDATLATLKIQPSEPRDSAVYFCASGLGGVTDTQYFGPGTRLTVL.